These 28 T cell receptor beta chains share one sample of origin, sequenced in a study of CD8+ T cells in alopecia areata. Specimens obtained from alopecia areata patients comprised lesional scalp punch biopsies and peripheral blood. Sequencing templates came from extracted RNA that was reverse transcribed into cDNA. Libraries were prepared by immunoSEQ multiplex PCR; TCRdb keeps only in-frame clonotypes and omits some of them. The sample has around 10,000 clones; roughly 59% are singletons. Source: skin, taken at week 0. The origin of the receptors is a human donor with alopecia areata.

The chain employs TRBV29-1 and TRBJ1-1, with no clear D. In germline, CDR1 is SQVTM, CDR2 ANQGSEA. CDR3 length: 12 residues. V dropped 5 bases and J dropped 4 bases, with 11 bases sitting between them. CDR3 region: CSVQAAVTEAFF. The CDR3 bases are TGCAGCGTTCAGGCGGCGGTCACTGAAGCTTTCTTT.

This clone showed up just a few times. This chain uses TRBV5-6 with TRBJ1-2, with D hard to call. Germline V lookup: CDR1 SGHDT, CDR2 YYEEEE. Between the trimmed V and J ends, which lost 0 bases and 10 bases, there was a span of 10 bases. The CDR3 loop spans 12 amino acids. CDR3 DNA: TGTGCCAGCAGCTTGGGGTACTGGGACTACACCTTC. Translated: CASSLGYWDYTF.

The J gene is TRBJ2-5, the V gene TRBV19; no clear D. The J call may be faulty, since TRBJ2-7 better matches the DNA end. CDR3 length: 13 amino acids. Germline V gives CDR1 LNHDA, CDR2 SQIVND (reference sequence). CDR3 DNA: TGTGCCAGTAAATATCAGAGCTCCTACGAGCAGTACTTC. Translation: CASKYQSSYEQYF.

The chain is built from TRBV5-1 and TRBJ2-1, with D possibly being TRBD1 (5 bases). The V gene's germline CDR1 is SGHRS and CDR2 YFSETQ. Deletions cut 6 bases from V and 7 bases from J, with 11 bases between. The CDR3 extends over 12 amino acids. The CDR3 spells CASKGASNEQFF. CDR3 DNA sequence: TGCGCCAGCAAAGGGGCCTCAAATGAGCAGTTCTTC.

The chain is built from TRBV19 and TRBJ2-7; D possibly corresponds to TRBD2 (6 bases). Trimming removed 5 bases at V and 3 bases at J, with 8 bases between. The CDR3 totals 12 residues. From germline, CDR1 is LNHDA and CDR2 SQIVND (reference sequence). The CDR3 protein is CASSLGGYEQYF. CDR3 nucleotides: TGTGCCAGTAGTTTGGGGGGCTACGAGCAGTACTTC.

V is TRBV5-5 and J is TRBJ1-6, with D hard to call. Looked up from germline, CDR1 is SGHKS and CDR2 is YYEKEE (reference sequence). The CDR3 length is 15 residues. V lost 2 bases and J 4 bases, leaving 10 bases between the germline ends. The CDR3 sequence: CASSLASPYNSPLHF. The CDR3 DNA reads as TGTGCCAGCAGCTTAGCGTCCCCTTATAATTCACCCCTCCACTTT.

The CDR3 region has the DNA TGTGCCAGCAGTGAACTTGGCGGGGGGGAGACCCAGTACTTC. Amino acid sequence: CASSELGGGETQYF. This chain links TRBV6-1 with TRBJ2-5; 8 bases are shared with TRBD2. Germline values: CDR1 MNHNS, CDR2 SASEGT. CDR3 length equals 14 residues. The trim removed 2 bases at V and 5 bases at J, leaving 4 bases unmatched.

CDR3 coding DNA: TGTGCCAGCAGCTTGGTTATGGCAGGGGGCCGGGGCGAGCAGTACTTC. This sequence encodes CASSLVMAGGRGEQYF. The genes are TRBV5-5 and TRBJ2-7; 8 bases map to TRBD1. Trimming removed 0 bases from V and 6 bases from J; junction bases left unmatched: 11. There are 16 residues in the CDR3. The germline V gene has CDR1 SGHKS and CDR2 YYEKEE (reference sequence). The complete variable domain, with remaining parts taken from reference TRBV5-5 and TRBJ2-7, reads DAGVTQSPTHLIKTRGQQVTLRCSPISGHKSVSWYQQVLGQGPQFIFQYYEKEERGRGNFPDRFSARQFPNYSSELNVNALLLGDSALYLCASSLVMAGGRGEQYFGPGTRLTVT.

V usage is TRBV4-2 and J usage is TRBJ1-2; possibly TRBD1 for D (6 bases). The CDR3 sequence is 15 residues long. The germline V gene has CDR1 LGHNA and CDR2 YNFKEQ. Trimming removed 4 bases from V and 3 bases from J, with 15 bases in between. This CDR3 is CASSPTGFGDYGYTF. CDR3 coding DNA: TGTGCCAGCAGCCCTACAGGGTTCGGAGACTATGGCTACACCTTC.

V gene TRBV7-9 combines with J gene TRBJ2-5; either TRBD1 or TRBD2 may supply D (5 bases each). Near its end, the DNA agrees better with TRBJ2-7, so the J call may be wrong. This CDR3 region has 15 residues. Germline CDR1 is SEHNR and CDR2 is FQNEAQ (reference sequence). The CDR3 region has the DNA TGTGCCAGCTCAAGGCTCCGGGACGGATCCTACGAGCAGTACTTC. Protein: CASSRLRDGSYEQYF.

This clone was counted a few times. CDR3 region: CASSELAGATDTQYF. The CDR3 DNA follows: TGTGCCAGCAGTGAACTAGCGGGGGCCACAGATACGCAGTATTTT. J is TRBJ2-3 and V is TRBV6-4, with 11 bases fitting TRBD2. With V trimmed by 3 bases and J by 2 bases, 1 base remained unmatched. The CDR3 totals 15 residues. The germline CDR1 and CDR2 sequences are MRHNA and SNTAGT.

A note on this clone: The junction differs from germline at one of its ends, possibly a read error. The same CDR3 also results from other DNA sequences found in this sample. This chain connects TRBV6-6 to TRBJ1-5; 7 bases match TRBD1. This CDR3 comprises 15 residues. The V gene's germline CDR1 is MNHNY and CDR2 SVGAGI (reference sequence). CDR3 coding DNA: TGTGCCAGTAGTTACTCCAGACAGGGTGGTCAGCCCCAGCATTTT. This sequence encodes CASSYSRQGGQPQHF.

J is TRBJ2-1 and V is TRBV5-1; 10 nucleotides agree with TRBD2. This CDR3 region has 15 residues. The ends lost 4 bases at V and 8 bases at J; junction bases unmatched: 9. Per germline, CDR1 SGHRS and CDR2 YFSETQ. CDR3 protein: CASSLTSGIGHEQFF. DNA for the CDR3: TGCGCCAGCAGCCTTACTAGCGGGATTGGCCATGAGCAGTTCTTC.

The CDR3 sequence: CASSQRDGSYNEQFF. The CDR3 DNA follows: TGTGCCAGCAGCCAACGGGACGGTTCCTACAATGAGCAGTTCTTC. The genes are TRBV7-2 and TRBJ2-1, with D perhaps TRBD1 or TRBD2 (5 bases each). V was cut by 5 bases and J by 1 base, with 12 bases left in between. The V gene's germline CDR1 is SGHTA and CDR2 FQGNSA. This CDR3 spans 15 amino acids.

V is TRBV11-1 and J is TRBJ1-4; unclear D gene. Germline CDR1 reads SGHAT; CDR2 reads FQDESV (reference sequence). The CDR3 totals 14 residues. V gave up 5 bases and J gave up 10 bases, with 17 bases separating them. The CDR3 region is CASSSRAEGGKLFF. Written as DNA, the CDR3 is TGTGCCAGCAGCAGCCGGGCCGAGGGTGGAAAACTGTTTTTT.

The rearrangement links TRBV30 to TRBJ1-1; TRBD1 is a possible D gene (5 bases). V was pared by 3 bases and J by 1 base, with 15 bases between. CDR3 length equals 15 residues. The germline V gene has CDR1 GTSNPN and CDR2 SVGIG (reference sequence). The CDR3 DNA reads TGTGCCTGGAGCGGGGCCTTGGCGAGGAACACTGAAGCTTTCTTT. This translates into CAWSGALARNTEAFF. The entire variable domain, with the rest obtained from reference TRBV30 and TRBJ1-1, is as follows: SQTIHQWPATLVQPVGSPLSLECTVEGTSNPNLYWYRQAAGRGLQLLFYSVGIGQISSEVPQNLSASRPQDRQFILSSKKLLLSDSGFYLCAWSGALARNTEAFFGQGTRLTVV.

This clone is medium-sized (0.01 to 0.1%). The chain couples TRBV6-1 to TRBJ2-2, with a tentative D call TRBD2 (6 bases). Per germline, CDR1 MNHNS and CDR2 SASEGT. The V and J ends lost 2 bases and 4 bases respectively, with 11 bases between them. The CDR3 extends over 15 amino acids. The DNA of the CDR3 is TGTGCCAGCAGTGAATTGGCCGGGGGCACCGGGGAGCTGTTTTTT. Its translation is CASSELAGGTGELFF.

This sequence joins TRBV19 and TRBJ1-2, with 7 bases matching TRBD1. After removal of 6 bases from V and 5 bases from J, the junction contained 9 bases not matched to a gene. The CDR3 length is 14 residues. Per the germline V gene, CDR1 is LNHDA and CDR2 is SQIVND (reference sequence). CDR3 coding DNA: TGTGCCAGTAGCAACTCACAGGGGAGGTATGGCTACACCTTC. Its protein product is CASSNSQGRYGYTF.

The chain couples TRBV14 to TRBJ2-1, with a weak D call TRBD2 (6 bases). In germline, CDR1 is SGHDN, CDR2 FVKESK. The CDR3 contains 13 residues. The V gene lost 4 bases and the J gene lost 4 bases, with 8 bases spanning the gap. CDR3 amino acids: CASSPGGYNEQFF. As DNA, the CDR3 is TGTGCCAGCAGCCCTGGGGGGTACAATGAGCAGTTCTTC. Combining the CDR3 with reference TRBV14 and TRBJ2-1 gives the whole variable domain EAGVTQFPSHSVIEKGQTVTLRCDPISGHDNLYWYRRVMGKEIKFLLHFVKESKQDESGMPNNRFLAERTGGTYSTLKVQPAELEDSGVYFCASSPGGYNEQFFGPGTRLTVL.

The CDR3 sequence: CASSEPGQVDEKLFF. The CDR3, as DNA: TGTGCCAGTAGTGAACCGGGACAGGTCGACGAAAAACTGTTTTTT. This chain joins TRBV19 and TRBJ1-4, with TRBD1 matching over 8 bases. The germline V gene encodes CDR1 LNHDA and CDR2 SQIVND (reference sequence). J lost 8 bases, V lost 5 bases, and 10 bases had no gene match. The CDR3 extends over 15 amino acids.

The table lists this clone with a few counts. This rearrangement joins TRBV7-8 to TRBJ2-4; D assignment may be TRBD1 or TRBD2 (5 bases each). The ends were cut back, 5 bases at V and 0 bases at J, with 17 bases in the middle. The CDR3 has 17 amino acids. Germline-derived CDR1 and CDR2 are SGHVS and FQNEAQ. The CDR3 nucleotides read TGTGCCAGCAGCCCCCCGAGGGGTGGGATAGCCAAAAACATTCAGTACTTC. Its protein product is CASSPPRGGIAKNIQYF.

The gene calls are TRBV9 and TRBJ1-3; D remains ambiguous. CDR1 SGDLS and CDR2 YYNGEE come from the germline V gene. The CDR3 contains 15 residues. Trimming removed 4 bases from V and 1 base from J, with 12 bases in between. This chain's CDR3 is CASSPRLSSGNTIYF. The CDR3 DNA is TGTGCCAGCAGCCCCCGGTTAAGTTCTGGAAACACCATATATTTT.

This chain joins TRBV5-6 and TRBJ1-2; TRBD1 aligns across 9 bases. Germline CDR1 reads SGHDT; CDR2 reads YYEEEE. The trim removed 4 bases at V and 8 bases at J, leaving 15 bases unmatched. The CDR3 covers 16 residues. CDR3 region: CASSHAELTGGLGYTF. Written as DNA, the CDR3 is TGTGCCAGCAGCCACGCAGAACTAACAGGGGGCTTAGGCTACACCTTC.

The V and J genes are TRBV19 and TRBJ1-2, with TRBD1 as a possible D gene (5 bases). The CDR3 contains 15 residues. Germline V gives CDR1 LNHDA, CDR2 SQIVND (reference sequence). V shed 4 bases and J shed 6 bases, with 18 bases lying between them. The CDR3 sequence: CASSTLGRGGNGYTF. CDR3 sequence (DNA): TGTGCCAGTAGTACCCTAGGACGGGGGGGGAATGGCTACACCTTC.

The V and J genes are TRBV2 and TRBJ2-7, with 8 bases identical to TRBD1. The CDR3 extends over 15 amino acids. The junction had 6 bases not matched to a gene; V was cut back by 5 bases and J by 0 bases. Per germline, CDR1 SNHLY and CDR2 FYNNEI. Written as DNA, the CDR3 is TGTGCCAGCAGTCAAACAGGGGGGAACTCCTACGAGCAGTACTTC. It translates to CASSQTGGNSYEQYF. Drawing the rest from reference TRBV2 and TRBJ2-7, the complete variable domain is EPEVTQTPSHQVTQMGQEVILRCVPISNHLYFYWYRQILGQKVEFLVSFYNNEISEKSEIFDDQFSVERPDGSNFTLKIRSTKLEDSAMYFCASSQTGGNSYEQYFGPGTRLTVT.

The chain employs TRBV10-3 and TRBJ1-1, with TRBD1 matching over 11 bases. This CDR3 is 15 amino acids long. V was clipped by 6 bases and J by 2 bases; unmatched bases: 5. Germline CDR1 is ENHRY and CDR2 is SYGVKD. CDR3 amino acids: CAIRGQGGINTEAFF. CDR3 coding DNA: TGTGCCATCAGGGGACAGGGGGGAATCAACACTGAAGCTTTCTTT.

The chain is built from TRBV2 and TRBJ2-1, with 7 bases lining up with TRBD1. Unmatched junction bases numbered 14, after V lost 2 bases and J lost 4 bases. Germline-derived CDR1 and CDR2 are SNHLY and FYNNEI. The CDR3 loop spans 18 amino acids. In DNA form, the CDR3 reads TGTGCCAGCAGTGAATCTATGGGACAGCCTATTTTTTACAATGAGCAGTTCTTC. Translated, it gives CASSESMGQPIFYNEQFF.

This clone has just one count. The chain recombines TRBV6-5 with TRBJ1-2; D remains unclear. V lost 7 bases and J lost 3, with 18 bases in between. CDR1 is MNHEY, CDR2 SVGAGI, per germline. The CDR3 loop spans 15 amino acids. The CDR3 loop reads CASTALGSEYYGYTF. The CDR3 DNA sequence: TGTGCCAGCACCGCCCTCGGGTCCGAATACTATGGCTACACCTTC.